The clone carrying this T cell receptor (beta chain) showed up many times. MiXCR was run by TCRdb on the 5' RACE reads, yielding one entry per CDR3 protein. The sample has roughly 250,000 distinct CDR3 sequences; around 7.8% are singletons. These data originate in a study of CD8 T cells in ankylosing spondylitis. Sequenced input: blood, either unsorted or a sorted T cell fraction (not recorded which). This sequence was found in a male donor with ankylosing spondylitis or in good health (not recorded which).

As DNA, the CDR3 is TGTGCCATCAGTGAGTTACAGGGGGTAGGCTACACCTTC. This codes for CAISELQGVGYTF. This chain uses TRBV10-3 with TRBJ1-2; 8 bases agree with TRBD1. The CDR3 totals 13 residues. V gave up 1 base and J gave up 8 bases; unmatched junction bases: 3. Germline V gene lookup returns CDR1 ENHRY and CDR2 SYGVKD.